The 32 T cell receptor beta chains given below trace back to one sample, sequenced in a study of lymphopenia after photon versus proton radiotherapy. Here immunoSEQ multiplex PCR was the method, and the copy in TCRdb shows in-frame clones only, minus some. The sample has about 70,000 clones, roughly 92% seen once. The sample here was peripheral blood, taken from a patient treated with photon-based radiotherapy. The origin of the receptors is a woman between 40 and 50 years old with cholangiocarcinoma.

The rearrangement links TRBV9 to TRBJ1-2, with D unresolved. Germline V gene sequence: CDR1 SGDLS, CDR2 YYNGEE. V was trimmed by 1 base and J by 0 bases, leaving 10 bases between them. CDR3 length: 15 residues. As DNA, the CDR3 is TGTGCCAGCAGCGTAAGAGGGCAAACTAACTATGGCTACACCTTC. It translates to CASSVRGQTNYGYTF.

The chain has TRBV28 and TRBJ1-2, with D hard to call. The germline CDR1 and CDR2 sequences are MDHEN and SYDVKM. Trimming shortened V by 2 bases and J by 8 bases, and 12 bases separated the two germline ends. The CDR3 consists of 13 residues. CDR3 DNA sequence: TGTGCCAGCAGTTTAATCAGGAGAGAGGGCTACACCTTC. Its translation: CASSLIRREGYTF.

The V call is TRBV5-1, the J call TRBJ1-3, with 8 bases fitting TRBD1. The CDR3 is 14 amino acids. The V gene's germline CDR1 is SGHRS and CDR2 YFSETQ. V dropped 0 bases and J dropped 4; count of bases not matched to a gene: 0. CDR3 sequence: CASSLGQGGNTIYF. For the CDR3, the DNA is TGCGCCAGCAGCTTGGGACAGGGGGGAAACACCATATATTTT.

This clone came up once. The chain has TRBV5-4 and TRBJ1-6; D is undetermined. CDR3 length: 13 residues. In germline, CDR1 is SGHNT, CDR2 YYREEE (reference sequence). Trimming took 4 bases from V and 13 from J, leaving 15 bases between them. The CDR3: CASSPRMGNPLHF. CDR3 DNA: TGTGCCAGCAGCCCCCGGATGGGAAACCCCCTCCACTTT.

The chain couples TRBV18 to TRBJ2-7; 10 bases line up with TRBD2. The CDR3 consists of 16 residues. The J segment lost 5 bases and the V segment lost 3 bases, leaving 10 bases of the junction unmatched. Germline CDR1 KGHSH, CDR2 LQKENI. CDR3 in amino acids: CASSPPALAGEDEQYF. The CDR3 nucleotides are TGTGCCAGCTCACCCCCAGCTCTAGCGGGGGAAGACGAGCAGTACTTC.

The chain couples TRBV5-4 to TRBJ1-2, with a possible D match to TRBD1 (6 bases). This CDR3 comprises 14 residues. Trimming removed 5 bases from V and 7 bases from J, with 18 bases in between. The germline V gene has CDR1 SGHNT and CDR2 YYREEE (reference sequence). The CDR3 loop reads CASRNTTGIIGYTF. CDR3 in DNA: TGTGCCAGCAGGAATACTACAGGGATAATTGGCTACACCTTC. The entire variable domain, with the rest obtained from reference TRBV5-4 and TRBJ1-2, is as follows: ETGVTQSPTHLIKTRGQQVTLRCSSQSGHNTVSWYQQALGQGPQFIFQYYREEENGRGNFPPRFSGLQFPNYSSELNVNALELDDSALYLCASRNTTGIIGYTFGSGTRLTVV.

The V call is TRBV5-1, the J call TRBJ2-1; D possibly matches TRBD1 or TRBD2 (6 bases each). This CDR3 is 16 amino acids long. V lost 0 bases and J lost 5, with 15 bases in between. The germline CDR1 and CDR2 sequences are SGHRS and YFSETQ. CDR3 coding DNA: TGCGCCAGCAGCTTGGGGAGGGGACAAGGCAACAATGAGCAGTTCTTC. This sequence encodes CASSLGRGQGNNEQFF.

This clone was picked up one time. This chain joins TRBV19 and TRBJ2-4, with 10 bases that match TRBD2. V lost 1 base to trimming and J lost 0 bases; unmatched junction nucleotides: 0. This CDR3 contains 16 residues. From germline, CDR1 is LNHDA and CDR2 SQIVND (reference sequence). The CDR3 nucleotides read TGTGCCAGTAGTATAGGGACTAGCGGAGCCAAAAACATTCAGTACTTC. Protein sequence: CASSIGTSGAKNIQYF.

The chain combines TRBV5-1 with TRBJ1-2, with 8 bases lining up with TRBD1. Trimming took 4 bases from V and 1 from J; bases not matched to a gene: 12. The CDR3 is made up of 17 amino acids. Germline-derived CDR1 and CDR2 are SGHRS and YFSETQ. The CDR3 reads CASSETSRGLGNYGYTF. Here the CDR3 DNA reads TGCGCCAGCAGCGAGACCTCCAGGGGGCTGGGTAACTATGGCTACACCTTC.

This clone showed up just once. This rearrangement joins TRBV12-2 to TRBJ1-4; the table assigns TRBD1, which was not confirmed against the DNA. TRBV12-2 is listed as a pseudogene. The CDR3 sequence is 16 residues long. CDR3 DNA: TGTGCAAGTCGCTTCGATACGGGACAGGGGCGAGAAAAACTGTTTTTT. Amino acids: CASRFDTGQGREKLFF.

V is TRBV7-3 and J is TRBJ2-2, with 10 bases fitting TRBD2. The CDR3 covers 17 residues. The germline V gene encodes CDR1 SGHTA and CDR2 FQGTGA. V trimming: 6 bases; J trimming: 5 bases; junction bases outside the gene matches: 12. In nucleotides, the CDR3 is TGTGCCAGCAGTCCCCGGACTAGCGGCTTGGGGACCGGGGAGCTGTTTTTT. This translates into CASSPRTSGLGTGELFF.

The chain joins TRBV7-3 to TRBJ1-5; 8 positions match TRBD1. J gave up 7 bases and V 6 bases, and 5 bases lay outside the gene matches. CDR1 is SGHTA and CDR2 is FQGTGA in the germline V gene. The CDR3 length is 13 residues. This CDR3 reads CASSTGGGQPQHF. As DNA, the CDR3 is TGTGCCAGCAGTACAGGGGGTGGGCAGCCCCAGCATTTT.

The rearrangement joins TRBV7-9 to TRBJ2-1; the D gene is possibly TRBD2 (5 bases). The germline V gene encodes CDR1 SEHNR and CDR2 FQNEAQ (reference sequence). Trimming shortened V by 4 bases and J by 3 bases, and 13 bases separated the two germline ends. CDR3 length equals 15 residues. Here the CDR3 reads CASSSPLDLYNEQFF. The CDR3 DNA follows: TGTGCCAGCAGCTCGCCACTAGACCTCTACAATGAGCAGTTCTTC.

The V and J genes are TRBV5-5 and TRBJ1-6; TRBD1 aligns across 7 bases. The CDR3 loop spans 17 amino acids. With 5 bases clipped from V and 0 bases from J, the junction kept 8 bases outside the gene matches. CDR1 and CDR2 (germline): SGHKS, YYEKEE (reference sequence). Written as DNA, the CDR3 is TGTGCCAGCAGTCGGGACAGCCAGAGCTCCTATAATTCACCCCTCCACTTT. Translation gives CASSRDSQSSYNSPLHF.

V and J are TRBV9 and TRBJ2-2, with 12 nucleotides matching TRBD1. The CDR3 extends over 18 amino acids. Germline V gene data show CDR1 as SGDLS and CDR2 as YYNGEE. V shed 4 bases, J shed 8 bases, and the junction held 15 bases outside the gene matches. The CDR3 DNA follows: TGTGCCAGCAGCTCCATCTCCGGGACAGGGGGCGTGGTAGGGGAGCTGTTTTTT. Amino acid sequence: CASSSISGTGGVVGELFF.

The V and J genes are TRBV29-1 and TRBJ2-1; no firm D call. Trimming pared 4 bases from V and 0 bases from J, leaving 13 bases between. The CDR3 totals 15 residues. Looked up from germline, CDR1 is SQVTM and CDR2 is ANQGSEA. CDR3 nucleotides: TGCAGCGTTGGGTTGGGCCCTCTCTCCTACAATGAGCAGTTCTTC. Translating gives CSVGLGPLSYNEQFF.

The V call is TRBV28, the J call TRBJ1-4; TRBD1 aligns across 7 bases. Germline lookup yields CDR1 MDHEN and CDR2 SYDVKM. The V gene end was trimmed by 6 bases and the J gene end by 0 bases; junction bases not matched to a gene: 4. The CDR3 has 15 residues. The CDR3: CASRITGATNEKLFF. DNA of the CDR3: TGTGCCAGCAGAATAACAGGGGCAACTAATGAAAAACTGTTTTTT.

This clone rates as medium-sized. This rearrangement joins TRBV11-2 to TRBJ2-2; D is perhaps TRBD1 (5 bases). This CDR3 is 14 amino acids long. Germline CDR1 SGHAT, CDR2 FQNNGV. The V and J ends lost 4 bases and 1 base respectively, with 7 bases between them. The CDR3 nucleotides are TGTGCCAGCAGCTACACAGGGAACACCGGGGAGCTGTTTTTT. As protein: CASSYTGNTGELFF.

This clone appeared a single time. The rearrangement joins TRBV15 to TRBJ1-1, with a tentative D call TRBD1 (5 bases). Trimming removed 4 bases from V and 9 bases from J, with 15 bases in between. The germline CDR1 and CDR2 sequences are LNHNV and YYDKDF (reference sequence). The CDR3 is 13 residues long. The CDR3 region is CATSNPGRGKAFF. The CDR3 region has the DNA TGTGCCACCAGCAACCCTGGACGGGGGAAAGCTTTCTTT.

This sequence joins TRBV7-6 and TRBJ2-7; 8 bases fit TRBD1. Germline-derived CDR1 and CDR2 are SGHVS and FNYEAQ. Trimming cost V 5 bases and J 3 bases; bases outside gene matches: 9. The CDR3 runs 15 residues. CDR3 sequence: CASSVLSGTGYEQYF. The CDR3 nucleotides read TGTGCCAGCAGCGTATTGTCCGGGACAGGCTACGAGCAGTACTTC.

This chain connects TRBV7-9 to TRBJ2-6, with D uncertain. Trimming shortened V by 5 bases and J by 0 bases, and 14 bases separated the two germline ends. The CDR3 covers 17 residues. Germline V lookup: CDR1 SEHNR, CDR2 FQNEAQ (reference sequence). The CDR3, as DNA: TGTGCCAGCAGCCCGTTAGCACGGACCTCTGGGGCCAACGTCCTGACTTTC. It encodes CASSPLARTSGANVLTF.

V is TRBV28 and J is TRBJ1-4; D call uncertain. The V end lost 2 bases, the J end lost 12 bases, and 13 bases lay between the germline ends. Germline V gene data show CDR1 as MDHEN and CDR2 as SYDVKM. The CDR3 is 13 residues long. The CDR3 coding sequence is TGTGCCAGCAGTTTAAACCCCCAGGCTGAACTGTTTTTT. Its translation is CASSLNPQAELFF.

This chain joins TRBV6-1 and TRBJ1-1; the D gene is possibly TRBD1 (6 bases). The germline V and J ends were trimmed by 6 bases and 11 bases, with 19 bases remaining between them. There are 13 residues in the CDR3. Germline CDR1 reads MNHNS; CDR2 reads SASEGT. The CDR3 region is CASSPGDRATAFF. The CDR3 region has the DNA TGTGCCAGCAGCCCAGGGGACCGGGCGACGGCTTTCTTT.

The J gene is TRBJ2-1, the V gene TRBV15; 7 bases are shared with TRBD1. The CDR3 spans 15 residues. J was trimmed by 5 bases and V by 0 bases; bases with no gene match: 4. CDR1 is LNHNV, CDR2 YYDKDF, per germline (reference sequence). CDR3 DNA sequence: TGTGCCACCAGCAGAGATCTGGGACAGCACAATGAGCAGTTCTTC. Translated, it gives CATSRDLGQHNEQFF.

V gene TRBV7-8 combines with J gene TRBJ2-7; TRBD2 matches 13 bases. The CDR3 covers 15 residues. Germline trimming cut 5 bases from V and 4 bases from J; bases unmatched to any gene: 5. Germline V gene data show CDR1 as SGHVS and CDR2 as FQNEAQ. The CDR3 spells CASSGGLAGEYEQYF. The CDR3 DNA follows: TGTGCCAGCAGCGGAGGACTAGCGGGAGAGTACGAGCAGTACTTC.

The rearrangement links TRBV27 to TRBJ2-1; D tentatively fits TRBD1 or TRBD2 (6 bases each). Germline loops: CDR1 MNHEY, CDR2 SMNVEV (reference sequence). This CDR3 spans 14 amino acids. Trimming took 2 bases from V and 9 from J, leaving 14 bases between them. CDR3 DNA sequence: TGTGCCAGCAGTTTAAGTGGGGGGCCGGCTGAGCAGTTCTTC. This translates into CASSLSGGPAEQFF.

V and J are TRBV2 and TRBJ2-7; unclear D gene. Germline loops: CDR1 SNHLY, CDR2 FYNNEI. The CDR3 runs 12 residues. V was cut by 4 bases and J by 3 bases, with 7 bases left in between. CDR3 DNA sequence: TGTGCCAGCAGTGCGATATACTACGAGCAGTACTTC. It codes for CASSAIYYEQYF. Variable domain in full (rest from reference TRBV2 and TRBJ2-7): EPEVTQTPSHQVTQMGQEVILRCVPISNHLYFYWYRQILGQKVEFLVSFYNNEISEKSEIFDDQFSVERPDGSNFTLKIRSTKLEDSAMYFCASSAIYYEQYFGPGTRLTVT.

The chain uses TRBV28 and TRBJ1-1; D is unresolved. CDR1 is MDHEN and CDR2 is SYDVKM in the germline V gene. The CDR3 sequence is 12 residues long. V was pared by 2 bases and J by 8 bases, with 9 bases between. The CDR3 nucleotides read TGTGCCAGCAGTTTACGAGGTATCGAAGCTTTCTTT. It specifies CASSLRGIEAFF.

This sequence joins TRBV25-1 and TRBJ1-1; 8 nucleotides agree with TRBD1. Germline-derived CDR1 and CDR2 are MGHDK and SYGVNS. The CDR3 consists of 13 residues. V lost 5 bases, J lost 4 bases, and 3 bases stayed unmatched. This CDR3 is CASSLTGVTEAFF. The CDR3 DNA sequence: TGTGCCAGCAGTCTGACAGGGGTCACTGAAGCTTTCTTT.

This rearrangement joins TRBV27 to TRBJ2-6; D may be TRBD1 (5 bases). V lost 5 bases to trimming and J lost 0 bases, with 11 bases between them. This CDR3 region has 16 residues. CDR1 and CDR2 from the germline V gene are MNHEY and SMNVEV (reference sequence). CDR3 protein: CASSLTGRSGANVLTF. CDR3 bases: TGTGCCAGCAGTCTAACAGGACGCTCTGGGGCCAACGTCCTGACTTTC.

The J gene is TRBJ1-2, the V gene TRBV11-2; 7 bases map to TRBD1. The CDR3 is 16 residues long. The V and J ends lost 0 bases and 2 bases, in that order; junction bases with no gene match: 6. Per the germline V gene, CDR1 is SGHAT and CDR2 is FQNNGV. CDR3 sequence (DNA): TGTGCCAGCAGCTTAGATTCGGTACAGGGGAACTATGGCTACACCTTC. Its translation is CASSLDSVQGNYGYTF.

The gene calls are TRBV7-9 and TRBJ1-4, with 7 bases that match TRBD1. J gave up 8 bases and V 7 bases, and 16 bases lay outside the gene matches. The germline gives CDR1 SEHNR, CDR2 FQNEAQ (reference sequence). The CDR3 consists of 16 residues. CDR3 nucleotide sequence: TGTGCCAGCACCTCCCAGGGGGGGATAGTTCGAGAAAAACTGTTTTTT. Translating it yields CASTSQGGIVREKLFF.